The entry that follows covers one TCR beta chain sequence. There is no known antigen for this receptor. Per-base quality was not reported, and no clone a single base away is much larger than it. Other DNA variants within this sample encode the same CDR3. The data were obtained in a study of shared clonotypes between healthy human individuals (dated by TCRdb to 2020 to 2021). At the level of the whole study: The cohort comprised a couple of women and a few men aged 18 to 49 years. To estimate repertoire size and how much clonotypes are shared between individuals, the study performed deep sequencing of blood TCR repertoires from about 5 healthy adults. Per donor, three plates each were used for CD4 naive and CD4 memory, two for CD8 naive, and one for CD8 memory. Between about 0.8 and 9.5 billion PBMCs per donor were obtained by leukapheresis. To increase sequencing depth and limit assay-specific biases, different laboratories used diverse techniques to prepare libraries and sequence TCR repertoires.

V gives up 1 base and J gives up 3 bases, and the segment between their germline ends measures 7 bases. The CDR3 spans 13 residues, from the cysteine through the phenylalanine. This entry keeps only the CDR3 DNA: 39 bases, framed from base 1. CDR1 and CDR2 were assigned from the germline V gene (reference sequence) as MNHEY and SMNVEV. Donors were healthy HIV-negative adults with no recently reported acute infections or vaccinations. Every donor was a Caucasian adult living in Nashville, Tennessee, USA. CD4+ T cells were enriched by magnetic negative selection, after which naive cells were positively selected on CD45RA and the negative fraction was taken as the memory subset. Blood was collected by leukapheresis, and PBMCs were isolated by Ficoll-Histopaque density gradient centrifugation and then cryopreserved in liquid nitrogen vapor phase. Analytical flow cytometry was used to check the purity and quantity of every magnetically sorted T cell population. Genomic DNA was isolated from each sorted fraction and quantified by UV absorbance on a Nanodrop 2000c.

TCR CDR3 regions were amplified from genomic DNA by multiplex PCR using the deep immunoSEQ assay. Genomic DNA extracted from each cell subset was distributed evenly over all wells of several immunoSEQ 96-well plates, and each plate served as one replicate. For sorted subsets, each replicate PCR was loaded with around 220 ng genomic DNA, equivalent to 30,000 or so T cell genomes. Purified libraries were measured with a Qubit 3.0 fluorometer, size-checked on a Bioanalyzer 2100, and measured again with the KAPA Library Quantification kit. A separate single-read 150-cycle Illumina NextSeq 550 flow cell was used to sequence each immunoSEQ 96-well plate. The published analysis was carried out like this. The immunoSEQ output contained only junctional sequences without quality scores, so filtering could not match that applied to full-length reads. Sequences were annotated with PyIR, a Python wrapper for IgBLAST v1.9, using IMGT germline references to assign V/J genes and CDR3. Reads were removed for weak V/J assignments (E-value above 1e-6), missing CDR3, stop codons, out-of-frame junctions, or ambiguous translated residues. V3J clonotypes were defined by identical inferred V gene, J gene, and CDR3 amino acid sequence. The percentage overlap between two repertoires was calculated by dividing the number of shared unique clonotypes by the size of the smaller repertoire. Richness of each repertoire was evaluated using RTK rarefaction, the Chao1 estimator, and Recon v2.1 estimates of unobserved clonotypes. Generation probabilities were computed with OLGA for all TCRbeta clonotypes obtained by the gDNA method from four donors. TCRdb holds this immuneACCESS table with in-frame rearrangements only. Some clones are missing; in checked studies, unresolved V genes explain under half, and the rest has no known cause. V and J calls and clone size follow that table, whereas D and trimming were derived from the DNA. The sample table lists roughly 2.2 million clones, roughly 90% of them with a count of one. The leading ten clones occupy 0.37% of the sample.

The investigation overall reported the following: Naive subsets generally had larger estimated clonotype richness than memory subsets. Sharing across a few donors was observed for about 5% of naive CD4, 3.5% of naive CD8, 2.3% of memory CD4, and less than 0.45% of memory CD8 clonotypes. Sampling was limited to blood, and TCR repertoires in tissue likely differ from TCR repertoires in blood. Incomplete sequencing was indicated by rarefaction of sorted-subset datasets, despite the large sequencing depth. Higher generation probabilities were observed for clonotypes shared by all four sorted-subset donors than for non-shared clonotypes. The small number of donors limited the genetic and exposure-history diversity represented. Based on pairwise subsampling, the degree of clonotype sharing among donors was expected to be affected by sequencing depth.

This TCR derives from a man between 18 and 35 years old in good health. Some clones in this sample may be carry-over from other donors' samples. The sample was naive CD4+ T cells from PBMCs. The intended sense of this specimen's cell subset or site label: CD45RA+ positively selected. The chain was built from TRBV27 and TRBJ2-7; the D gene lacks a confident call. The DNA sequence follows: TGTGCCAGCAGTTTATGGCGAAACTACGAGCAGTACTTC. The translation is CASSLWRNYEQYF.